The next 22 T cell receptor beta chains were all read from a single sample in a study of blood T cell repertoires in COVID-19. Produced via immunoSEQ multiplex PCR; TCRdb's table is partial and in-frame only. Of some 70,000 clones listed, around 86% are singletons. The specimen sequenced was peripheral blood. These receptor sequences come from a man younger than 45 with acute or convalescent COVID-19.

The V call is TRBV11-3, the J call TRBJ2-1; 7 positions match TRBD2. The CDR3 consists of 13 residues. V shed 5 bases and J 16 bases; nucleotides not matched to a gene: 14. Germline loops: CDR1 SGHNT, CDR2 YENEEA. CDR3 DNA: TGTGCCAGCAGCCCACGGGAACGGGAGGCCCCCTTCTTC. This encodes CASSPREREAPFF.

The chain links TRBV30 to TRBJ1-4, with unresolved D. Trimming pared 4 bases from V and 3 bases from J, leaving 18 bases between. Germline lookup yields CDR1 GTSNPN and CDR2 SVGIG (reference sequence). CDR3 length: 16 residues. The CDR3 loop is CAWKMGYGSPNEKLFF. The DNA for the CDR3 is TGTGCCTGGAAAATGGGGTATGGGAGTCCTAATGAAAAACTGTTTTTT.

This chain links TRBV7-3 with TRBJ1-5, with TRBD1 identical over 9 bases. The CDR3 contains 16 residues. The germline V gene encodes CDR1 SGHTA and CDR2 FQGTGA. Trimming cost V 4 bases and J 4 bases; bases outside gene matches: 8. CDR3 loop: CASSSTGQGSNQPQHF. CDR3 DNA sequence: TGTGCCAGCAGCTCTACCGGACAGGGGTCAAATCAGCCCCAGCATTTT.

CDR3 nucleotides: TGTGCCAGCAGTACCGGGACTAGCCGTAACGAGCAGTACTTC. Protein: CASSTGTSRNEQYF. The chain employs TRBV28 and TRBJ2-7; 9 bases line up with TRBD2. The CDR3 is made up of 14 amino acids. The germline gives CDR1 MDHEN, CDR2 SYDVKM. After removal of 5 bases from V and 5 bases from J, the junction contained 7 bases not matched to a gene. Using reference TRBV28 and TRBJ2-7 for the parts outside the CDR3, the full variable domain is DVKVTQSSRYLVKRTGEKVFLECVQDMDHENMFWYRQDPGLGLRLIYFSYDVKMKEKGDIPEGYSVSREKKERFSLILESASTNQTSMYLCASSTGTSRNEQYFGPGTRLTVT.

V gene TRBV27 combines with J gene TRBJ2-2, with TRBD1 matching 8 bases. The germline gives CDR1 MNHEY, CDR2 SMNVEV (reference sequence). This CDR3 contains 15 residues. With 5 bases clipped from V and 2 bases from J, the junction kept 4 bases outside the gene matches. CDR3 in amino acids: CASSPGQGNTGELFF. The CDR3 DNA follows: TGTGCCAGCAGTCCTGGACAGGGTAACACCGGGGAGCTGTTTTTT.

This chain joins TRBV2 and TRBJ1-2; no clear D gene. V was clipped by 4 bases and J by 5 bases, with 14 bases between them. The length of the CDR3 is 14 residues. The germline V gene encodes CDR1 SNHLY and CDR2 FYNNEI. The CDR3 DNA sequence: TGTGCCAGCAGTGCCTATGGGAGCTCTTATGGCTACACCTTC. Translation: CASSAYGSSYGYTF.

The V call is TRBV7-2, the J call TRBJ2-5; 9 bases are shared with TRBD1. J lost 1 base, V lost 5 bases, and 8 bases had no gene match. CDR1 is SGHTA and CDR2 is FQGNSA in the germline V gene. The CDR3 is made up of 16 amino acids. CDR3 nucleotide sequence: TGTGCCAGCAGCCCCACGGGACAGGGTCCCCAAGAGACCCAGTACTTC. Residues: CASSPTGQGPQETQYF.

This clone was seen just once. The DNA for the CDR3 is TGTGCCAGCAGGGGCGGACAGGTGGACACCGGGGAGCTGTTTTTT. Translation gives CASRGGQVDTGELFF. The gene calls are TRBV28 and TRBJ2-2; 7 bases agree with TRBD1. CDR1 is MDHEN and CDR2 is SYDVKM in the germline V gene. V was pared by 6 bases and J by 3 bases, with 7 bases of the junction left unmatched. This CDR3 is 15 amino acids long.

V and J are TRBV5-4 and TRBJ2-4, with a possible D match to TRBD1 (5 bases). V was cut by 0 bases and J by 0 bases, with 10 bases left in between. The CDR3 is 16 residues long. From germline, CDR1 is SGHNT and CDR2 YYREEE (reference sequence). In DNA form, the CDR3 reads TGTGCCAGCAGCTTGGAAGGGGCCCTAGCCAAAAACATTCAGTACTTC. Its translation: CASSLEGALAKNIQYF.

This rearrangement joins TRBV29-1 to TRBJ2-1, with a tentative D call TRBD2 (6 bases). The CDR3 is 14 residues long. The germline gives CDR1 SQVTM, CDR2 ANQGSEA. Between the trimmed V and J ends, which lost 4 bases and 5 bases, there was a span of 15 bases. The CDR3 spells CSVVDLADNNEQFF. CDR3 in DNA: TGCAGCGTTGTGGATTTAGCGGACAACAATGAGCAGTTCTTC.

The V gene is TRBV28, the J gene TRBJ2-2; TRBD2 agrees at 7 bases. This CDR3 has 14 residues. V shed 6 bases, J shed 7 bases, and the junction held 8 bases outside the gene matches. CDR1 and CDR2 from the germline V gene are MDHEN and SYDVKM. CDR3 sequence reads: CASSRGGANGELFF. DNA for the CDR3: TGTGCCAGCAGCCGGGGAGGGGCAAACGGGGAGCTGTTTTTT.

The chain recombines TRBV7-6 with TRBJ2-7, with D perhaps matching TRBD1 (6 bases). Germline-derived CDR1 and CDR2 are SGHVS and FNYEAQ. V was clipped by 5 bases and J by 1 base, with 15 bases between them. This CDR3 has 15 amino acids. CDR3 DNA: TGTGCCAGCAGCGACCGGGACACAAGATCCTACGAGCAGTACTTC. It is translated as CASSDRDTRSYEQYF.

The chain couples TRBV27 to TRBJ1-1, with TRBD1 matching over 8 bases. CDR1 and CDR2 from the germline V gene are MNHEY and SMNVEV (reference sequence). This CDR3 spans 14 amino acids. The ends lost 8 bases at V and 3 bases at J; junction bases unmatched: 8. The CDR3 here is CASSPGTGHTEAFF. The CDR3 DNA follows: TGTGCCAGCTCCCCAGGGACAGGCCACACTGAAGCTTTCTTT.

The genes are TRBV5-6 and TRBJ2-7; 8 bases fit TRBD1. Germline CDR1 reads SGHDT; CDR2 reads YYEEEE. J gave up 0 bases and V 2 bases, and 4 bases lay outside the gene matches. This CDR3 spans 15 amino acids. This chain's CDR3 is CASSFNRGASYEQYF. The CDR3 coding sequence is TGTGCCAGCAGCTTTAACAGGGGGGCCTCCTACGAGCAGTACTTC. The variable domain in full, with the rest retrieved from reference TRBV5-6 and TRBJ2-7, is DAGVTQSPTHLIKTRGQQVTLRCSPKSGHDTVSWYQQALGQGPQFIFQYYEEEERQRGNFPDRFSGHQFPNYSSELNVNALLLGDSALYLCASSFNRGASYEQYFGPGTRLTVT.

This clone occurred once. V usage is TRBV28 and J usage is TRBJ1-2; 9 bases align to TRBD1. V gave up 2 bases and J gave up 8 bases; unmatched junction bases: 9. Germline CDR1 reads MDHEN; CDR2 reads SYDVKM. There are 15 residues in the CDR3. DNA of the CDR3: TGTGCCAGCAGTTTACCCTGGGGACAGGGAGTGGGCTACACCTTC. This codes for CASSLPWGQGVGYTF.

V gene TRBV6-6 combines with J gene TRBJ2-1; 7 bases align to TRBD2. Germline V lookup: CDR1 MNHNY, CDR2 SVGAGI (reference sequence). The CDR3 spans 14 residues. V was pared by 6 bases and J by 3 bases, with 5 bases of the junction left unmatched. CDR3 nucleotides: TGTGCCAGCAGAGAGGAGCGGGACTACAATGAGCAGTTCTTC. Translation gives CASREERDYNEQFF.

This clone was observed a few times. The chain links TRBV30 to TRBJ1-1; a weak D match, TRBD1 (5 bases). Germline CDR1 is GTSNPN and CDR2 is SVGIG (reference sequence). V lost 4 bases to trimming and J lost 1 base, with 10 bases between them. CDR3 length: 13 amino acids. The CDR3 DNA follows: TGTGCCTGGAATAGGGACTCGAACACTGAAGCTTTCTTT. Its translation is CAWNRDSNTEAFF. Supplemented by reference TRBV30 and TRBJ1-1, the full variable domain reads SQTIHQWPATLVQPVGSPLSLECTVEGTSNPNLYWYRQAAGRGLQLLFYSVGIGQISSEVPQNLSASRPQDRQFILSSKKLLLSDSGFYLCAWNRDSNTEAFFGQGTRLTVV.

V usage is TRBV18 and J usage is TRBJ2-2; tentative D call: TRBD1 (6 bases). There are 14 residues in the CDR3. Germline V gives CDR1 KGHSH, CDR2 LQKENI. Trimming removed 0 bases at V and 6 bases at J, with 8 bases between. CDR3 in DNA: TGTGCCAGCTCACCACCCTACAGGGCCGGGGAGCTGTTTTTT. It yields the protein CASSPPYRAGELFF.

The J gene is TRBJ2-1, the V gene TRBV2, with 9 bases matching TRBD2. Germline loops: CDR1 SNHLY, CDR2 FYNNEI. V gave up 2 bases and J gave up 3 bases; unmatched junction bases: 2. This CDR3 is 15 amino acids long. The CDR3 is CASSEFSGSYNEQFF. CDR3 coding DNA: TGTGCCAGCAGTGAATTTAGCGGGAGCTACAATGAGCAGTTCTTC.

V usage is TRBV19 and J usage is TRBJ1-1; D is undetermined. With 4 bases removed from V and 1 base from J, the gap between germline ends came to 7 bases. Germline V lookup: CDR1 LNHDA, CDR2 SQIVND (reference sequence). This CDR3 is built from 13 residues. The DNA of the CDR3 is TGTGCCAGTAGTAATTGGCAGAACACTGAAGCTTTCTTT. Translated: CASSNWQNTEAFF.

On this clone: This sample also contains other DNA sequences that code for the same CDR3. The CDR3 protein is CASSLLGASEKLFF. As DNA, the CDR3 is TGTGCCAGCAGTTTATTGGGGGCTAGTGAAAAACTGTTTTTT. The gene calls are TRBV28 and TRBJ1-4; a possible D gene is TRBD1 (6 bases). Per germline, CDR1 MDHEN and CDR2 SYDVKM. Trimming took off 1 base at V and 7 bases at J, with 10 bases between the two ends. This CDR3 is 14 amino acids long. The full variable domain, its missing parts supplied by reference TRBV28 and TRBJ1-4, is DVKVTQSSRYLVKRTGEKVFLECVQDMDHENMFWYRQDPGLGLRLIYFSYDVKMKEKGDIPEGYSVSREKKERFSLILESASTNQTSMYLCASSLLGASEKLFFGSGTQLSVL.

The V and J genes are TRBV5-4 and TRBJ2-7; TRBD1 might be the D (6 bases). Germline-derived CDR1 and CDR2 are SGHNT and YYREEE (reference sequence). CDR3 length: 16 amino acids. The ends were cut back, 4 bases at V and 4 bases at J, with 21 bases in the middle. The DNA for the CDR3 is TGTGCCAGCAGCACCCAACTCACAGGGTTGGGTTACGAGCAGTACTTC. It yields the protein CASSTQLTGLGYEQYF.